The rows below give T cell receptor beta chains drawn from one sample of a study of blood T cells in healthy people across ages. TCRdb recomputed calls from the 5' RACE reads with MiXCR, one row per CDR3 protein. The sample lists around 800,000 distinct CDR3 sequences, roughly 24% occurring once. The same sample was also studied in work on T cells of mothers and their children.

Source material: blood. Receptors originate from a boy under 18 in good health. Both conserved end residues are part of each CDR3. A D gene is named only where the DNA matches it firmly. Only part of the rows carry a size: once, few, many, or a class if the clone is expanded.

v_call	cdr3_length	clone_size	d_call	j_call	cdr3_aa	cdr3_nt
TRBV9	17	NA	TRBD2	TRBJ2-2	CASSAPFSGGATGELFF	TGTGCCAGCAGCGCCCCCTTTAGCGGGGGGGCCACCGGGGAGCTGTTTTTT
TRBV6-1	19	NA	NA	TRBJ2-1	CASSEEVTMAGWGVSEQFF	TGTGCCAGCAGTGAAGAAGTTACCATGGCCGGGTGGGGAGTGAGTGAGCAGTTCTTC
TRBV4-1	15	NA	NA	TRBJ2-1	CASSQGGGFINEQFF	TGCGCCAGCAGCCAAGGGGGCGGTTTCATCAATGAGCAGTTCTTC
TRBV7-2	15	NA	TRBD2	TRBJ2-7	CASSYGLAVNYEQYF	TGTGCCAGCAGCTACGGACTAGCGGTTAACTACGAGCAGTACTTC
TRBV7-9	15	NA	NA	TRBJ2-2	CASSPPQRGIGELFF	TGTGCCAGCAGTCCACCCCAACGGGGAATCGGGGAGCTGTTTTTT
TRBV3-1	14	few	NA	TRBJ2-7	CASSHRGVRGEQYF	TGTGCCAGCAGCCACAGGGGAGTTCGAGGGGAGCAGTACTTC
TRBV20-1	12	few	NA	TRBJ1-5	CSARRSNQPQHF	TGCAGTGCTAGGAGGAGCAATCAGCCCCAGCATTTT
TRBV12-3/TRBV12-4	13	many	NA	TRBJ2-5	CASSSTRAETQYF	TGTGCCAGCAGTTCTACTAGAGCAGAGACCCAGTACTTC
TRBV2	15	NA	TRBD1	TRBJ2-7	CASRNDRDGTYEQYF	TGTGCCAGCAGGAACGACAGGGACGGTACCTACGAGCAGTACTTC
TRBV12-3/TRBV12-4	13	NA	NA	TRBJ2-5	CASSETPFLSQYF	TGTGCCAGCAGTGAAACACCCTTCTTATCCCAGTACTTC
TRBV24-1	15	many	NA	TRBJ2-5	CATSVLTETKETQYF	TGTGCCACCAGTGTCTTGACGGAAACAAAAGAGACCCAGTACTTC
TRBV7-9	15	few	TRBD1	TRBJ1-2	CASSLSGQGNLGYTF	TGTGCCAGCAGCTTGTCAGGACAGGGAAATCTTGGCTACACCTTC
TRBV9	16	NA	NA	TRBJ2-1	CDSSVVGEWATHEQFF	TGTGACAGCAGCGTAGTAGGCGAATGGGCCACCCATGAGCAGTTCTTC
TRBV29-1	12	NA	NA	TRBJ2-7	CSVEDHSYEQYF	TGCAGCGTTGAAGATCACAGCTACGAGCAGTACTTC
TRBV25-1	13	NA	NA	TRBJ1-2	CASSESQDYGYTF	TGTGCCAGCAGTGAATCCCAAGACTATGGCTACACCTTC
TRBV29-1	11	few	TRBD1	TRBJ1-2	CSGDSSYGYTF	TGCAGCGGGGACAGCTCCTATGGCTACACCTTC
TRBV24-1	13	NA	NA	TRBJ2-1	CATSDFAGLEQFF	TGTGCCACCAGTGATTTTGCAGGGCTTGAGCAGTTCTTC
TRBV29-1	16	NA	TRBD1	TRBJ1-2	CSVEDQTGGPFYGYTF	TGCAGCGTTGAAGATCAGACAGGGGGGCCCTTCTATGGCTACACCTTC
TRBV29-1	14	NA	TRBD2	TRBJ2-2	CSVELSGGGGELFF	TGCAGCGTTGAATTAAGCGGGGGGGGCGGGGAGCTGTTTTTT
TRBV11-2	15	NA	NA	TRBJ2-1	CASTFGASSYNEQFF	TGTGCCAGCACCTTCGGGGCCAGCTCCTACAATGAGCAGTTCTTC
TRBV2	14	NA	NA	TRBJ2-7	CASRGRQGGYEQYF	TGTGCCAGCAGGGGCCGGCAGGGCGGCTACGAGCAGTACTTC
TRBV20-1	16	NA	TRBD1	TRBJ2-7	CSARDRTGTGVSEQYF	TGCAGTGCTAGAGACCGAACCGGGACAGGGGTCAGCGAGCAGTACTTC
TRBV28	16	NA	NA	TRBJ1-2	CASSLVGTSTLYGYTF	TGTGCCAGCAGTTTAGTGGGGACGTCCACCCTCTATGGCTACACCTTC
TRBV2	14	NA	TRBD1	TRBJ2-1	CASSPGQGALEQFF	TGTGCCAGCAGTCCGGGACAGGGGGCTCTTGAGCAGTTCTTC
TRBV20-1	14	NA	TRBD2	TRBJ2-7	CSAISGARRYEQYF	TGCAGTGCTATTAGCGGGGCCCGTAGGTACGAGCAGTACTTC
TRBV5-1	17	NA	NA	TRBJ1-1	CASSWAPGRFLGTEAFF	TGCGCCAGCAGCTGGGCGCCAGGCCGGTTTCTGGGCACTGAAGCTTTCTTT
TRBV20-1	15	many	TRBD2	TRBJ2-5	CSANKRGELQETQYF	TGCAGTGCGAATAAGCGGGGGGAATTACAAGAGACCCAGTACTTC
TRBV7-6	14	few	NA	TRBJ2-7	CASSLAPGKYEQYF	TGTGCCAGCAGCTTAGCCCCGGGAAAGTACGAGCAGTACTTC
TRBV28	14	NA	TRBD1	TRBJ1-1	CASLTGGYDTEAFF	TGTGCCAGCCTGACAGGGGGCTATGACACTGAAGCTTTCTTT
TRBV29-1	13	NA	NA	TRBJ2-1	CSVVGQLYNEQFF	TGCAGCGTGGTAGGACAGTTATACAATGAGCAGTTCTTC
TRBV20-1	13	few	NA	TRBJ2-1	CSARDPSRDEQFF	TGCAGTGCTAGAGATCCCTCCAGGGATGAGCAGTTCTTC
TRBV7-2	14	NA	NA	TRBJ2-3	CASSLSGGRWTQYF	TGTGCCAGCAGCTTATCGGGGGGCCGGTGGACGCAGTATTTT
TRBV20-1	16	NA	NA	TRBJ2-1	CSADSPRASDYNEQFF	TGCAGTGCTGACAGCCCCCGGGCTAGCGACTACAATGAGCAGTTCTTC
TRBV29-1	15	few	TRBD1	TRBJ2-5	CSVDLAGQEQETQYF	TGCAGCGTTGATCTGGCAGGACAGGAACAAGAGACCCAGTACTTC